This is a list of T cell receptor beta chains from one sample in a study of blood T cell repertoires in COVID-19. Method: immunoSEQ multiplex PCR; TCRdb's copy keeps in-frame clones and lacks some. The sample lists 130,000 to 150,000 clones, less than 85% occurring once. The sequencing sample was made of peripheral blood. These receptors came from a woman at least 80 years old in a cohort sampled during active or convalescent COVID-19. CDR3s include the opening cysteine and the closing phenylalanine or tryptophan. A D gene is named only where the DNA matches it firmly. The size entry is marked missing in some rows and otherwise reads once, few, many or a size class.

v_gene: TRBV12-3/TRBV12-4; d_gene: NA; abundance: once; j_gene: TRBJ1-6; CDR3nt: TGTGCCAGCGGACAGACGTATAATTCACCCCTCCACTTT; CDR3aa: CASGQTYNSPLHF
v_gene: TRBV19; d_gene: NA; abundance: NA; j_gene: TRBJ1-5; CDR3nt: TGTGCCAGTAGTATAATCTCACACACCAATCAGCCCCAGCATTTT; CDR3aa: CASSIISHTNQPQHF
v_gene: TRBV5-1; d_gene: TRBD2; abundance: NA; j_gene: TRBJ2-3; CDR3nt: TGCGCCAGCAGCTTGGGACTAGCGCGCACAGATACGCAGTATTTT; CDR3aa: CASSLGLARTDTQYF
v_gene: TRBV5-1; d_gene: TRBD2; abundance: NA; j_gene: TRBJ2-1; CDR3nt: TGCGCCAGCAGCCAGCTGACTAGCGGGGGTGACAATGAGCAGTTCTTC; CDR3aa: CASSQLTSGGDNEQFF
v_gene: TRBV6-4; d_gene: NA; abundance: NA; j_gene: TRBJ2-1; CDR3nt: TGTGCCAGCAGTGCCGTGACAGCGGAGCAGTTCTTC; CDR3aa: CASSAVTAEQFF
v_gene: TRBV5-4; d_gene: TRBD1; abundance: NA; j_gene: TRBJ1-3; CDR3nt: TGTGCCAGCAGACCAGACAGGGCCTCTGGAAACACCATATATTTT; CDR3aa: CASRPDRASGNTIYF
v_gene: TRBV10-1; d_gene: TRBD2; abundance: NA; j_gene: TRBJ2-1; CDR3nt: TGCGCCAGCAGTGAGACAGCTTGTCTAGCGGGGAAAAACAATGAGCAGTTCTTC; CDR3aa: CASSETACLAGKNNEQFF
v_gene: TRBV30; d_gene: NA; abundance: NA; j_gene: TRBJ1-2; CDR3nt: TGTGCCTGGAGTGTACGAGGTAGGAACTCGTACTATGGCTACACCTTC; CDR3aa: CAWSVRGRNSYYGYTF
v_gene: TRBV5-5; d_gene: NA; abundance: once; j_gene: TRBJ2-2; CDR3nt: TGTGCCAGCAGCTTATACCCGGAGGACACCGGGGAGCTGTTTTTT; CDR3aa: CASSLYPEDTGELFF
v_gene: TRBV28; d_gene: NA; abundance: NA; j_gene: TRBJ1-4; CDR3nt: TGTGCCAGCAGTACCCAGGGGACTAATGAAAAACTGTTTTTT; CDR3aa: CASSTQGTNEKLFF
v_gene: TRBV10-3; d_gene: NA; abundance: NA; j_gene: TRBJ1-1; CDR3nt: TGTGCCATCAGTGAGTTTGGACTTGAAGCTTTCTTT; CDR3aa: CAISEFGLEAFF
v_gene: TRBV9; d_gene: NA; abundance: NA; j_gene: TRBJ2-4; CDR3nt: TGTGCCAGCAGCCCTCAAGCCGGACTAGCCAAAAACATTCAGTACTTC; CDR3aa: CASSPQAGLAKNIQYF
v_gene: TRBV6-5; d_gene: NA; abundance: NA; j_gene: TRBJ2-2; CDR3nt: TGTGCCAGCAGTTACAGTCGGGGGTCCGGGGAGCTGTTTTTT; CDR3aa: CASSYSRGSGELFF
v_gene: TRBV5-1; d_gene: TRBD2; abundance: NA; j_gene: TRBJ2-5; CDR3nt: TGCGCCAGCAGCCCTACTAGCGGGGTTGAGACCCAGTACTTC; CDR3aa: CASSPTSGVETQYF
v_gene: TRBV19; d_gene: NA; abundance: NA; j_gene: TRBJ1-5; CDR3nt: TGTGCCAGTAGTATTCCAGGGAACGGCAATCAGCCCCAGCATTTT; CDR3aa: CASSIPGNGNQPQHF
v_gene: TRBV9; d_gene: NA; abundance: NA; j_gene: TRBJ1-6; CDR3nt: TGTGCCAGCAGCGTAATGGACAGTAATTCACCCCTCCACTTT; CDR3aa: CASSVMDSNSPLHF
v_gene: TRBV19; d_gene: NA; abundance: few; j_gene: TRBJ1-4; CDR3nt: TGTGCCAGTAGTGCCCGGGGGGCCGTGGAAAAACTGTTTTTT; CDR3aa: CASSARGAVEKLFF
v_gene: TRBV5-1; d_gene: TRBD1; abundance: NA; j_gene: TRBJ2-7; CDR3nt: TGCGCCAGCAGTCCGACAGGGGGCTCCTACGAGCAGTACTTC; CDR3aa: CASSPTGGSYEQYF
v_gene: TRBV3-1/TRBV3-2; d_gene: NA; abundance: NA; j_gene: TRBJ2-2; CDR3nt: TGTGCCAGCAGCAGAGACAGAAACACCGGGGAGCTGTTTTTT; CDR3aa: CASSRDRNTGELFF
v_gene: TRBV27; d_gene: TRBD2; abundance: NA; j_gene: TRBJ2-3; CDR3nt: TGTGCCAGCAGTCCCAAGGGACTAGTAACAGATACGCAGTATTTT; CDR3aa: CASSPKGLVTDTQYF
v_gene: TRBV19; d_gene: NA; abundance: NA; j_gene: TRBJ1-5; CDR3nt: TGTGCCAGTAGTCCCAGGACATCTAGCAATCAGCCCCAGCATTTT; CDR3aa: CASSPRTSSNQPQHF
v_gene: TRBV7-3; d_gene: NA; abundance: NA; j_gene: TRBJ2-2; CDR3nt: TGTGCCAGCAGCGTCAACAGGGTCGGGGAGCTGTTTTTT; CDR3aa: CASSVNRVGELFF
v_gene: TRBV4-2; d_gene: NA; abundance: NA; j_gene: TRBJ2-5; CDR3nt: TGTGCCAGCAGCCTGAGGCCGGGAGAGACCCAGTACTTC; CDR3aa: CASSLRPGETQYF